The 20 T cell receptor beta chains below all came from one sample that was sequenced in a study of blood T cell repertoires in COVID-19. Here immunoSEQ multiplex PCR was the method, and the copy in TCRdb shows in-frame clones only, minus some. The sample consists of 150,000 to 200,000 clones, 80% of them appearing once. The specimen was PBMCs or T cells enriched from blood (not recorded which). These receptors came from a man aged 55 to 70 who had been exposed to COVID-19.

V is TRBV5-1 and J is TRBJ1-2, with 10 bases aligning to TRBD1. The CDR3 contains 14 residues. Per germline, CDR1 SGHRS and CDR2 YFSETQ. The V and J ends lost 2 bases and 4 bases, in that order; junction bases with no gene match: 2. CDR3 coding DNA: TGCGCCAGCAGCTTAGGACAGGGGGGCTATGGCTACACCTTC. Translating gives CASSLGQGGYGYTF.

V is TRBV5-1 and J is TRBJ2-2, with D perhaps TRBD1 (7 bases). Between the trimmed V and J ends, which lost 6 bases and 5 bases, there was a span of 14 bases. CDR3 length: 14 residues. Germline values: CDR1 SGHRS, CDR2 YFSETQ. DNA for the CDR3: TGCGCCAGCACTTGGAGGGGGCGGACCGGGGAGCTGTTTTTT. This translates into CASTWRGRTGELFF.

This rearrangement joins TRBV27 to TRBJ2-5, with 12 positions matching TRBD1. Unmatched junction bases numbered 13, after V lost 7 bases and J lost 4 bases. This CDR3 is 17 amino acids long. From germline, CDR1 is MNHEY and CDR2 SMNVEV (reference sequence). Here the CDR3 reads CASISNRDRGQRETQYF. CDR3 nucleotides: TGTGCCAGCATCTCTAACCGGGACAGGGGGCAAAGAGAGACCCAGTACTTC.

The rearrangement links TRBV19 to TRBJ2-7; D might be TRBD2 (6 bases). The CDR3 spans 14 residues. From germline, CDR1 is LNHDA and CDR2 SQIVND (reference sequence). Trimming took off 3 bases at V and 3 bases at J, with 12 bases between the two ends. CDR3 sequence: CASSIDRRGYEQYF. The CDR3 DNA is TGTGCCAGTAGTATCGATCGGCGGGGCTACGAGCAGTACTTC.

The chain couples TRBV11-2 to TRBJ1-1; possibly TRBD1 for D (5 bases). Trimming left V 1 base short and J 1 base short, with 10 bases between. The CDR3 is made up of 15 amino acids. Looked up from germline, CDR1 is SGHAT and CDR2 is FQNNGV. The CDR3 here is CASSLGQLRNTEAFF. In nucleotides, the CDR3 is TGTGCCAGCAGCTTAGGACAGCTGAGGAACACTGAAGCTTTCTTT. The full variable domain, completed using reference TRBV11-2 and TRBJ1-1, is EAGVAQSPRYKIIEKRQSVAFWCNPISGHATLYWYQQILGQGPKLLIQFQNNGVVDDSQLPKDRFSAERLKGVDSTLKIQPAKLEDSAVYLCASSLGQLRNTEAFFGQGTRLTVV.

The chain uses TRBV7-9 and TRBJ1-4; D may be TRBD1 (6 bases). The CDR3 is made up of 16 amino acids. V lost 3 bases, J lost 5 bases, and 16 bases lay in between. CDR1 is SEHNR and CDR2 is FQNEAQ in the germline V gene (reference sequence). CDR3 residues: CASSLISGTQNEKLFF. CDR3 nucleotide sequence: TGTGCCAGCAGCTTGATTTCCGGGACACAGAATGAAAAACTGTTTTTT. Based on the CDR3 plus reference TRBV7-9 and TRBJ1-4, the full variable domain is DTGVSQNPRHKITKRGQNVTFRCDPISEHNRLYWYRQTLGQGPEFLTYFQNEAQLEKSRLLSDRFSAERPKGSFSTLEIQRTEQGDSAMYLCASSLISGTQNEKLFFGSGTQLSVL.

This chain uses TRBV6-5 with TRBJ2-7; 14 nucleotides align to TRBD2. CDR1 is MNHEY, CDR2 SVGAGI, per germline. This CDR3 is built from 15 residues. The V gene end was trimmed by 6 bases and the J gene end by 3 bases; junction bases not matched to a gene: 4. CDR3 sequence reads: CASRSGTSGSYEQYF. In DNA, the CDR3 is TGTGCCAGCAGGTCCGGGACTAGCGGGAGCTACGAGCAGTACTTC.

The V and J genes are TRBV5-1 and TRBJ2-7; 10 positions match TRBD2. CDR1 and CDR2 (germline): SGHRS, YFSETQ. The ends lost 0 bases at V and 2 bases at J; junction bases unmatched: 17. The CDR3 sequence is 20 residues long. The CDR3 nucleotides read TGCGCCAGCAGCTTGGAATTTGCTAGCGGGAGCTCGATTACAGCCTACGAGCAGTACTTC. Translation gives CASSLEFASGSSITAYEQYF.

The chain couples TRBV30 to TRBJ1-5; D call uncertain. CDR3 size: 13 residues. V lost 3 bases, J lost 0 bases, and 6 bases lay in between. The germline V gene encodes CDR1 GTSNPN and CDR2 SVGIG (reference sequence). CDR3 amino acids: CAWRVDSNQPQHF. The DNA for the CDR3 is TGTGCCTGGAGGGTAGATAGCAATCAGCCCCAGCATTTT. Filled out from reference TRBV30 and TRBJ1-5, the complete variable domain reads SQTIHQWPATLVQPVGSPLSLECTVEGTSNPNLYWYRQAAGRGLQLLFYSVGIGQISSEVPQNLSASRPQDRQFILSSKKLLLSDSGFYLCAWRVDSNQPQHFGDGTRLSIL.

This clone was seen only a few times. CDR3 protein: CASSYPNTGLSEQYF. The CDR3 DNA reads as TGTGCCAGCAGTTACCCCAACACGGGATTAAGCGAGCAGTACTTC. The gene calls are TRBV6-5 and TRBJ2-7, with D perhaps TRBD2 (5 bases). This CDR3 comprises 15 residues. The germline V and J ends were trimmed by 2 bases and 6 bases, with 17 bases remaining between them. Per the germline V gene, CDR1 is MNHEY and CDR2 is SVGAGI.

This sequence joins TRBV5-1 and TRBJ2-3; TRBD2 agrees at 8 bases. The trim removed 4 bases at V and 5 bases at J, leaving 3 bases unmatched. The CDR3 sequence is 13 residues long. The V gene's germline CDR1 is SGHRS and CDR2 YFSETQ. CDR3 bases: TGCGCCAGCAGCCAGCTAGCGGGAGATACGCAGTATTTT. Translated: CASSQLAGDTQYF.

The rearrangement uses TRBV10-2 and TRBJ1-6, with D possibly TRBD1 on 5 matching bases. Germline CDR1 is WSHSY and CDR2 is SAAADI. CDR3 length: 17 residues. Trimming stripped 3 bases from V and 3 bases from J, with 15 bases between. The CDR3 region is CASSDRAPEFYNSPLHF. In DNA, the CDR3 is TGCGCCAGCAGTGACAGGGCCCCGGAATTCTATAATTCACCCCTCCACTTT.

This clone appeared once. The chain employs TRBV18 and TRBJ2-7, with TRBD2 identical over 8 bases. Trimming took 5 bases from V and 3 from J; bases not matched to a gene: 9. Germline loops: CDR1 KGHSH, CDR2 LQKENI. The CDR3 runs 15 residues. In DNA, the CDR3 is TGTGCCAGCTCAGCAACTAGCGGAGGTATCTACGAGCAGTACTTC. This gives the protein CASSATSGGIYEQYF.

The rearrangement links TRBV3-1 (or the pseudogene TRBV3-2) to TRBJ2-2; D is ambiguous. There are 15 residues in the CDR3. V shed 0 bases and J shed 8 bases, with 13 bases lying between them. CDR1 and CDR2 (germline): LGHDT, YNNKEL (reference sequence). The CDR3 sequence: CASSQDPWAPGELFF. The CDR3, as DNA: TGTGCCAGCAGCCAAGATCCTTGGGCCCCTGGGGAGCTGTTTTTT.

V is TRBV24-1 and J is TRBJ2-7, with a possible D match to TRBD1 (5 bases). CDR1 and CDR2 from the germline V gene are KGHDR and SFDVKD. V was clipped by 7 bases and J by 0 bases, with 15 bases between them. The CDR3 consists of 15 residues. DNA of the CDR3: TGTGCCACCAGCCCTAGGGGCAGTTTCTCCTACGAGCAGTACTTC. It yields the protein CATSPRGSFSYEQYF.

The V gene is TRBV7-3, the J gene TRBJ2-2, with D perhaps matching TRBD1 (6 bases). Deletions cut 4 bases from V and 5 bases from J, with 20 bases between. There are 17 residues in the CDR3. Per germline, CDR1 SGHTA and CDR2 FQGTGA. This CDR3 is CASSSNGSTGRTGELFF. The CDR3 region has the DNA TGTGCCAGCAGCTCCAACGGATCGACAGGCCGGACCGGGGAGCTGTTTTTT.

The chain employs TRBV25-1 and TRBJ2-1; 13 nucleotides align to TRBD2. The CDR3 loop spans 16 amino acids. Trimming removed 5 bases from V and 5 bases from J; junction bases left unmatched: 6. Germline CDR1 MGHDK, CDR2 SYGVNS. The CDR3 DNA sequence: TGTGCCAGCAGTCTACGAGGGACTAGCGGGAACAATGAGCAGTTCTTC. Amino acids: CASSLRGTSGNNEQFF. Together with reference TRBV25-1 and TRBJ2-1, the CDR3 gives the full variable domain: EADIYQTPRYLVIGTGKKITLECSQTMGHDKMYWYQQDPGMELHLIHYSYGVNSTEKGDLSSESTVSRIRTEHFPLTLESARPSHTSQYLCASSLRGTSGNNEQFFGPGTRLTVL.

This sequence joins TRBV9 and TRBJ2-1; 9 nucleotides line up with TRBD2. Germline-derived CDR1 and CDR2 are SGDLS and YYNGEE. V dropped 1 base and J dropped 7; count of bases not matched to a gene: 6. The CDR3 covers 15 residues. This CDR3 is CASSVRLADGNEQFF. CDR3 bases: TGTGCCAGCAGCGTACGACTAGCGGATGGGAATGAGCAGTTCTTC.

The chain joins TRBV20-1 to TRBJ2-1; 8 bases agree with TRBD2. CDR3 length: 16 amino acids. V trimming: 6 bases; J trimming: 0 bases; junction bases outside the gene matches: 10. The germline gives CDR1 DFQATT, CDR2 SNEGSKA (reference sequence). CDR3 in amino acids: CSASSGGRFSYNEQFF. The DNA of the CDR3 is TGCAGTGCCAGTAGCGGCGGGAGGTTCTCCTACAATGAGCAGTTCTTC.

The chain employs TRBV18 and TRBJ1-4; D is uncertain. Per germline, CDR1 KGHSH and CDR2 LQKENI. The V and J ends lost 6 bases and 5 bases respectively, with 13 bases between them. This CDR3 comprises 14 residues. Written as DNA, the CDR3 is TGTGCCAGCTCCCCCATTGGCGGGAATGAAAAACTGTTTTTT. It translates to CASSPIGGNEKLFF.